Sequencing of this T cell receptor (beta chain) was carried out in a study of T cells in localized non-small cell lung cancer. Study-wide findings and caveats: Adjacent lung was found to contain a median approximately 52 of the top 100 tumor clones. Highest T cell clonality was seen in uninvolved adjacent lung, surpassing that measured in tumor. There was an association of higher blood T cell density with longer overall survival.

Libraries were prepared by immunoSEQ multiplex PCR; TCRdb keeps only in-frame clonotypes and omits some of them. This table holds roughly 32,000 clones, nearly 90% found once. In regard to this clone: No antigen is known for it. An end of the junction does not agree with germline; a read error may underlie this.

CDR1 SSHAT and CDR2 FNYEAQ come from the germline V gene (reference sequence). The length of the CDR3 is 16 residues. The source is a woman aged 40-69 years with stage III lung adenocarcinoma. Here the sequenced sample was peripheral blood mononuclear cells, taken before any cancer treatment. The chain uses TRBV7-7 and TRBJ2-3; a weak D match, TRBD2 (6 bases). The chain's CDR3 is CASSLGSGPWTDTQYF. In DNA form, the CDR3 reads TGTGCTAGCAGCTTAGGGAGCGGGCCTTGGACAGATACGCAGTATTTT. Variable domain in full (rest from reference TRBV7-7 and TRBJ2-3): GAGVSQSPRYKVTKRGQDVTLRCDPISSHATLYWYQQALGQGPEFLTYFNYEAQPDKSGLPSDRFSAERPEGSISTLTIQRTEQRDSAMYRCASSLGSGPWTDTQYFGPGTRLTVL.